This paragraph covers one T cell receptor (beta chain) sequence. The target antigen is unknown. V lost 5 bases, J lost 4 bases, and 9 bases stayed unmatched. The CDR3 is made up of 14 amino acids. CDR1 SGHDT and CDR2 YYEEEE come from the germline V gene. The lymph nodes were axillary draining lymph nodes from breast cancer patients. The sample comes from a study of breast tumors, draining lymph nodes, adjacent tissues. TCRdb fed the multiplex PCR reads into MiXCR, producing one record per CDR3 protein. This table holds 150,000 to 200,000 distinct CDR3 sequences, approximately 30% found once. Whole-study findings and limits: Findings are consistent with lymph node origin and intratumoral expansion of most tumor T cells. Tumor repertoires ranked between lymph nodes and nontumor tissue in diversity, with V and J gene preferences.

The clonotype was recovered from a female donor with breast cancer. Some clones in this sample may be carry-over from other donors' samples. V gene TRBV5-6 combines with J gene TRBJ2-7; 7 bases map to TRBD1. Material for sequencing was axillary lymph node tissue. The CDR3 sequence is CASRQTGAVYEQYF. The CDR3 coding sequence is TGTGCCAGCAGACAAACAGGGGCTGTGTACGAGCAGTACTTC.